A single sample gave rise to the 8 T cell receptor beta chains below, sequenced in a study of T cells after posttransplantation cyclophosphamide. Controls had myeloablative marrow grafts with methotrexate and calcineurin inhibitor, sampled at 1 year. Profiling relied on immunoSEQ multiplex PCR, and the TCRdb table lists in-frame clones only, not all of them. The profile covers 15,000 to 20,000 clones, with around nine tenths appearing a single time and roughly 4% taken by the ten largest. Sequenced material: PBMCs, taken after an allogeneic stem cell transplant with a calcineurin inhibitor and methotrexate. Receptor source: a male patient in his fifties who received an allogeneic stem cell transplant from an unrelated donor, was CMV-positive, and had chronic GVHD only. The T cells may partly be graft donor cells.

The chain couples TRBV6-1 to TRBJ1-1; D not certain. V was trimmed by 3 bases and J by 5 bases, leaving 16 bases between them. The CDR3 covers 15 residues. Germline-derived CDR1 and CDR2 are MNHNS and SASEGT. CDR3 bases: TGTGCCAGCAGTGAGTTTTTGGACCGGGGAACTGAAGCTTTCTTT. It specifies CASSEFLDRGTEAFF.

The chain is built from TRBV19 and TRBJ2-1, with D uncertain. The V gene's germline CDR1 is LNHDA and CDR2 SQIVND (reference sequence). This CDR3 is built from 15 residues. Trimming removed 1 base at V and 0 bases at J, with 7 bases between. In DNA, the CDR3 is TGTGCCAGTAGTATAGTTTTACTCTCCTACAATGAGCAGTTCTTC. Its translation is CASSIVLLSYNEQFF.

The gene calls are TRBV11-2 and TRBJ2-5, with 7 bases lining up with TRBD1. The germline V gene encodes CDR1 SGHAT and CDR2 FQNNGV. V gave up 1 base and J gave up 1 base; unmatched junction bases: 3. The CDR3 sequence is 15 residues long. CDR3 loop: CASSLVTGVQETQYF. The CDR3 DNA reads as TGTGCCAGCAGCTTAGTCACAGGGGTCCAAGAGACCCAGTACTTC.

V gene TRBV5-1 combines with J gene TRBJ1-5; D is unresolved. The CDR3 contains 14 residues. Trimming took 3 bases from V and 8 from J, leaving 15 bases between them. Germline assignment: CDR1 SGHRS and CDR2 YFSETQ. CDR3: CASSSVASVEPQHF. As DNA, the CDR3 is TGCGCCAGCAGCTCGGTCGCATCGGTTGAGCCCCAGCATTTT.

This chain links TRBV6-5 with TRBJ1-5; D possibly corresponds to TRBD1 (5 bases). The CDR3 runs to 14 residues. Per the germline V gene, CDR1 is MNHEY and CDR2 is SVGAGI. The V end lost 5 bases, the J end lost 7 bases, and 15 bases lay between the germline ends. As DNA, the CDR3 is TGTGCCAGCAGTCCTGGACTGGGGGGACAGCCCCAGCATTTT. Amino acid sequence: CASSPGLGGQPQHF.

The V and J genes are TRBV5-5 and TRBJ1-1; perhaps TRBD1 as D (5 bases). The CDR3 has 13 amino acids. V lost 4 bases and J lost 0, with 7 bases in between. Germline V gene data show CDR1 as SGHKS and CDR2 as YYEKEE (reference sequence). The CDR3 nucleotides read TGTGCCAGCAGCCTGACAGTGAACACTGAAGCTTTCTTT. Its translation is CASSLTVNTEAFF.

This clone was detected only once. The CDR3 bases are TGTGCCAGCAGCTTAGCCCCGGGCAGGGGGGACTATGGCTACACCTTC. This codes for CASSLAPGRGDYGYTF. The chain joins TRBV7-9 to TRBJ1-2, with TRBD1 matching over 7 bases. Germline V lookup: CDR1 SEHNR, CDR2 FQNEAQ (reference sequence). This CDR3 region has 16 residues. Losses at the gene ends were 0 bases for V and 3 bases for J; bases not matched to a gene: 7.

The CDR3 protein is CASSSGSGGLNQETQYF. Written as DNA, the CDR3 is TGTGCCAGCAGCTCAGGCTCGGGAGGGTTGAACCAAGAGACCCAGTACTTC. The genes are TRBV7-9 and TRBJ2-5; 8 positions match TRBD2. Germline CDR1 is SEHNR and CDR2 is FQNEAQ (reference sequence). This CDR3 has 17 amino acids. Trimming removed 4 bases from V and 0 bases from J; junction bases left unmatched: 10.